Shown below are 18 T cell receptor beta chains from a single sample sequenced in a study of identical twins (dated by TCRdb to about 2016). The library was produced with 5' RACE. Sequencing relied on an Illumina HiSeq 2000. In TCRdb, the public reads were trimmed at Q25 with fastp and aligned with MiXCR, with productive beta chains retained. Rows are combined by CDR3 protein, so each entry shows the most common genes and DNA. This sample holds more than 200,000 distinct CDR3 sequences; around 15% were observed only once. The top ten clones comprise 7% to 9% of the sample. What was sequenced was memory (CD45RO+) T cells sorted from blood. Explained via the paper, the cell subset or site label denotes: CD45RO+ enriched T cells. These receptor sequences come from a young woman in good health.

CDR3 amino acids: CASSPLHDRGNTEAFF. Written as DNA, the CDR3 is TGCGCCAGCAGCCCGTTACATGATCGGGGAAACACTGAAGCTTTCTTT. This rearrangement joins TRBV5-1 to TRBJ1-1; D not certain. The CDR3 is made up of 16 amino acids. V lost 4 bases, J lost 2 bases, and 18 bases lay in between. Germline lookup yields CDR1 SGHRS and CDR2 YFSETQ.

V usage is TRBV20-1 and J usage is TRBJ1-1; the D gene is possibly TRBD1 (5 bases). This CDR3 region has 12 residues. In germline, CDR1 is DFQATT, CDR2 SNEGSKA (reference sequence). The germline V and J ends were trimmed by 4 bases and 5 bases, with 11 bases remaining between them. CDR3 in amino acids: CSATSGGTEAFF. The CDR3, as DNA: TGCAGTGCTACCAGTGGGGGGACTGAAGCTTTCTTT.

The genes are TRBV6-5 and TRBJ1-2; D remains unclear. Germline assignment: CDR1 MNHEY and CDR2 SVGAGI. The CDR3 length is 13 residues. The V end was cut by 5 bases, the J end by 1 base, with 8 bases between. The chain's CDR3 is CASSVTSNYGYTF. The CDR3 DNA is TGTGCCAGCAGTGTTACGAGTAACTATGGCTACACCTTC.

The chain recombines TRBV6-2 or TRBV6-3 with TRBJ2-7; 7 bases are shared with TRBD2. The germline V gene encodes CDR1 MNHEY and CDR2 SVGEGT. The CDR3 extends over 15 amino acids. Losses at the gene ends were 5 bases for V and 6 bases for J; bases not matched to a gene: 13. The CDR3 reads CASSTGVAGDFEQYF. The DNA for the CDR3 is TGTGCCAGCAGTACCGGGGTAGCGGGTGACTTCGAGCAGTACTTC.

Only a few counts were recorded for this clonotype. The CDR3 coding sequence is TGCAGTGCTCCCCAGCTAGGACTAGCGGGGTTCAGCAATGAGCAGTTCTTC. Its translation is CSAPQLGLAGFSNEQFF. The chain employs TRBV20-1 and TRBJ2-1, with TRBD2 matching over 12 bases. Trimming at V came to 5 bases and at J to 6 bases, leaving 14 bases not matched to a gene. CDR3 length: 17 residues. Per the germline V gene, CDR1 is DFQATT and CDR2 is SNEGSKA (reference sequence).

The chain is built from TRBV7-9 and TRBJ1-1; 7 nucleotides agree with TRBD1. The CDR3 is 15 residues long. Germline V gene sequence: CDR1 SEHNR, CDR2 FQNEAQ (reference sequence). V gave up 5 bases and J gave up 5 bases; unmatched junction bases: 11. This CDR3 reads CASSVLRGQGTEAFF. CDR3 nucleotide sequence: TGTGCCAGCAGCGTCCTGAGGGGGCAAGGAACTGAAGCTTTCTTT.

In this sample, this clonotype turned up many times. The chain employs TRBV15 and TRBJ1-1; D is ambiguous. V was shortened by 1 base and J by 2 bases, with 14 bases between the two germline ends. This CDR3 spans 16 amino acids. The V gene's germline CDR1 is LNHNV and CDR2 YYDKDF (reference sequence). DNA of the CDR3: TGTGCCACCAGCAGAGGAACCCCTGCAATTAACACTGAAGCTTTCTTT. Amino acids: CATSRGTPAINTEAFF.

This clonotype occurred a few times. The V call is TRBV7-6, the J call TRBJ1-2; a weak D match, TRBD1 (5 bases). There are 12 residues in the CDR3. Germline lookup yields CDR1 SGHVS and CDR2 FNYEAQ. The V and J ends lost 5 bases and 8 bases respectively, with 12 bases between them. This CDR3 reads CASSGGGSGYTF. DNA for the CDR3: TGTGCCAGCAGCGGGGGGGGGAGCGGCTACACCTTC. The whole variable domain, remainder taken from reference TRBV7-6 and TRBJ1-2, is GAGVSQSPRYKVTKRGQDVALRCDPISGHVSLYWYRQALGQGPEFLTYFNYEAQQDKSGLPNDRFSAERPEGSISTLTIQRTEQRDSAMYRCASSGGGSGYTFGSGTRLTVV.

The chain couples TRBV9 to TRBJ1-2; D gene ambiguous. The germline CDR1 and CDR2 sequences are SGDLS and YYNGEE. The V end lost 3 bases, the J end lost 2 bases, and 8 bases lay between the germline ends. The CDR3 length is 13 residues. The CDR3: CASSAAKNYGYTF. DNA for the CDR3: TGTGCCAGCAGCGCTGCAAAGAACTATGGCTACACCTTC.

The chain is built from TRBV6-6 and TRBJ2-7; the D gene could be TRBD1 or TRBD2 (6 bases each). CDR1 and CDR2 (germline): MNHNY, SVGAGI (reference sequence). V dropped 6 bases and J dropped 5 bases, with 11 bases sitting between them. The CDR3 extends over 12 amino acids. In DNA form, the CDR3 reads TGTGCCAGCAGCCCGGGGGCGAACGAGCAGTACTTC. Its protein is CASSPGANEQYF.

The chain is built from TRBV7-9 and TRBJ2-1, with 10 bases fitting TRBD2. CDR1 is SEHNR, CDR2 FQNEAQ, per germline (reference sequence). V was clipped by 2 bases and J by 3 bases; unmatched bases: 1. The CDR3 covers 15 residues. The DNA of the CDR3 is TGTGCCAGCAGCTTACAGCGGGGGGGCTACAATGAGCAGTTCTTC. This translates into CASSLQRGGYNEQFF.

This clonotype was picked up a small number of times. The chain links TRBV20-1 to TRBJ2-1, with D tentatively TRBD1 or TRBD2 (6 bases each). The CDR3 is 15 residues long. V was pared by 3 bases and J by 2 bases, with 14 bases between. The V gene's germline CDR1 is DFQATT and CDR2 SNEGSKA (reference sequence). The CDR3 sequence is CSASRGELAYNEQFF. Here the CDR3 DNA reads TGCAGTGCTAGTAGGGGGGAACTAGCCTACAATGAGCAGTTCTTC.

The chain combines TRBV7-9 with TRBJ1-2; D is undetermined. CDR1 and CDR2 (germline): SEHNR, FQNEAQ (reference sequence). The CDR3 runs to 11 residues. Trimming took 5 bases from V and 7 from J, leaving 8 bases between them. The CDR3 reads CASSPSGGYTF. In nucleotides, the CDR3 is TGTGCCAGCAGCCCCTCGGGTGGCTACACCTTC. Full variable domain (rest looked up from reference TRBV7-9 and TRBJ1-2): DTGVSQNPRHKITKRGQNVTFRCDPISEHNRLYWYRQTLGQGPEFLTYFQNEAQLEKSRLLSDRFSAERPKGSFSTLEIQRTEQGDSAMYLCASSPSGGYTFGSGTRLTVV.

V usage is TRBV30 and J usage is TRBJ1-2; 7 nucleotides agree with TRBD1. The CDR3 consists of 11 residues. CDR1 and CDR2 from the germline V gene are GTSNPN and SVGIG (reference sequence). Losses at the gene ends were 8 bases for V and 4 bases for J; bases not matched to a gene: 4. CDR3 amino acids: CAQGTVYGYTF. The CDR3 region has the DNA TGTGCCCAAGGGACAGTCTATGGCTACACCTTC.

This clonotype was picked up a small number of times. The chain combines TRBV5-1 with TRBJ1-1; D possibly corresponds to TRBD1 (5 bases). CDR3 length: 17 residues. Germline CDR1 reads SGHRS; CDR2 reads YFSETQ. V was trimmed by 0 bases and J by 0 bases, leaving 15 bases between them. The CDR3 DNA sequence: TGCGCCAGCAGCTTGGGAAAGGGGTCCCAGATGAACACTGAAGCTTTCTTT. Residues: CASSLGKGSQMNTEAFF.

There are a few counts of this clonotype. V usage is TRBV6-5 and J usage is TRBJ1-2, with a possible D match to TRBD1 (6 bases). The CDR3 length is 14 residues. The ends were cut back, 0 bases at V and 2 bases at J, with 7 bases in the middle. Germline V gene sequence: CDR1 MNHEY, CDR2 SVGAGI. The CDR3 protein is CASSYSGANYGYTF. CDR3 DNA sequence: TGTGCCAGCAGTTACTCGGGGGCGAACTATGGCTACACCTTC.

The chain carries TRBV6-1 and TRBJ2-1; D is unclear. V was pared by 3 bases and J by 5 bases, with 8 bases between. The CDR3 spans 13 residues. CDR1 MNHNS and CDR2 SASEGT come from the germline V gene. The CDR3 is CASSELVNNEQFF. CDR3 nucleotides: TGTGCCAGCAGTGAGCTTGTAAACAATGAGCAGTTCTTC.

This clonotype was recorded at least ten times. This chain connects TRBV6-2 or TRBV6-3 to TRBJ1-5; D uncertain. CDR1 is MNHEY, CDR2 SVGEGT, per germline. V lost 2 bases, J lost 4 bases, and 9 bases lay in between. This CDR3 is 14 amino acids long. The CDR3 reads CASSYMAENQPQHF. The DNA of the CDR3 is TGTGCCAGCAGTTACATGGCGGAAAATCAGCCCCAGCATTTT.